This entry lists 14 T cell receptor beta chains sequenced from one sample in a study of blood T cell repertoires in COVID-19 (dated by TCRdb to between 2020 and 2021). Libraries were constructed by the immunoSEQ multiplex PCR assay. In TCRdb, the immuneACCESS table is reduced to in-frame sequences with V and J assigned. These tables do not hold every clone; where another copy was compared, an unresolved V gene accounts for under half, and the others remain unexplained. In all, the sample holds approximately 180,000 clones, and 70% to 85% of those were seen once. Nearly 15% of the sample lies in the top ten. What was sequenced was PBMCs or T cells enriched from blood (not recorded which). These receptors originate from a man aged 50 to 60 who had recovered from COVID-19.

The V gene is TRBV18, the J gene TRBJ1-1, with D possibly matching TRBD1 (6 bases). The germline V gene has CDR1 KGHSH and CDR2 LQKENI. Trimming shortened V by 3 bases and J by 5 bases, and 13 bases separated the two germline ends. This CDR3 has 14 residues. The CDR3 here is CASSPGQPLTEAFF. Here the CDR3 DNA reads TGTGCCAGCTCACCTGGACAGCCGCTGACTGAAGCTTTCTTT. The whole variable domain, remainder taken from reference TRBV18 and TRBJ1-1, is NAGVMQNPRHLVRRRGQEARLRCSPMKGHSHVYWYRQLPEEGLKFMVYLQKENIIDESGMPKERFSAEFPKEGPSILRIQQVVRGDSAAYFCASSPGQPLTEAFFGQGTRLTVV.

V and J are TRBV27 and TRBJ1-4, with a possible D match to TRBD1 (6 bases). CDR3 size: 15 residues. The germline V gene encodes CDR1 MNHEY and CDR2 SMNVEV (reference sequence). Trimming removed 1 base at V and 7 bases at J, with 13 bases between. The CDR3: CASSLLGGPGEKLFF. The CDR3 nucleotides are TGTGCCAGCAGTTTATTGGGGGGGCCGGGTGAAAAACTGTTTTTT.

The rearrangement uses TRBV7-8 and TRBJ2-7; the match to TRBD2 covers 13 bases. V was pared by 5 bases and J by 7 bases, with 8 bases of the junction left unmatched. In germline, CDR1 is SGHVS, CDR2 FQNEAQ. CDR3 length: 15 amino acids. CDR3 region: CASSIRTSGGGEQYF. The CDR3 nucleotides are TGTGCCAGCAGCATTAGGACTAGCGGGGGAGGTGAGCAGTACTTC.

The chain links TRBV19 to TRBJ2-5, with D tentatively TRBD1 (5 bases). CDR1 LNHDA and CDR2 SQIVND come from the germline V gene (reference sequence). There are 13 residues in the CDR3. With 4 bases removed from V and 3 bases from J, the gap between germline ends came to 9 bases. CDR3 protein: CASSKTAEETQYF. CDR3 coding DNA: TGTGCCAGTAGTAAGACAGCTGAAGAGACCCAGTACTTC.

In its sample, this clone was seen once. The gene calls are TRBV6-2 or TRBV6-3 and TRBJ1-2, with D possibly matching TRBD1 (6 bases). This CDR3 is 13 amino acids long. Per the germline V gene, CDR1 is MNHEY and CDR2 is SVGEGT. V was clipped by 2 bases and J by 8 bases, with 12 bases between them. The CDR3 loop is CASSYATGWGYTF. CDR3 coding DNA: TGTGCCAGCAGTTACGCGACAGGCTGGGGCTACACCTTC.

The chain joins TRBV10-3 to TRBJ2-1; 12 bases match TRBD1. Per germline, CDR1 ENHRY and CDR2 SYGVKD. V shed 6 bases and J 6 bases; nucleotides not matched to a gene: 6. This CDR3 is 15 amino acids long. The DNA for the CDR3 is TGTGCCATCAGCCCCGGGACAGGGGGCCGCAATGAGCAGTTCTTC. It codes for CAISPGTGGRNEQFF.

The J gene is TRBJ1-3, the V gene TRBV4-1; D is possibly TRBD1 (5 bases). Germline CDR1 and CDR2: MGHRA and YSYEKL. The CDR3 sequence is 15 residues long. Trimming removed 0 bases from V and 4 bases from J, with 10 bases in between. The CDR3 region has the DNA TGCGCCAGCAGCCAAGAGGGGACTCTCGGAAACACCATATATTTT. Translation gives CASSQEGTLGNTIYF.

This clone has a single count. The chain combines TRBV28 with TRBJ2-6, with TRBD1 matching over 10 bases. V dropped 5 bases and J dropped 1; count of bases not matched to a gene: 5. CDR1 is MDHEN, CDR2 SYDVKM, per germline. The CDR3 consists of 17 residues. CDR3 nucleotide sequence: TGTGCCAGCAGTCAGACAGGGGGCGTTTCTGGGGCCAACGTCCTGACTTTC. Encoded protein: CASSQTGGVSGANVLTF. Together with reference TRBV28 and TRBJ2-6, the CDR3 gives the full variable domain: DVKVTQSSRYLVKRTGEKVFLECVQDMDHENMFWYRQDPGLGLRLIYFSYDVKMKEKGDIPEGYSVSREKKERFSLILESASTNQTSMYLCASSQTGGVSGANVLTFGAGSRLTVL.

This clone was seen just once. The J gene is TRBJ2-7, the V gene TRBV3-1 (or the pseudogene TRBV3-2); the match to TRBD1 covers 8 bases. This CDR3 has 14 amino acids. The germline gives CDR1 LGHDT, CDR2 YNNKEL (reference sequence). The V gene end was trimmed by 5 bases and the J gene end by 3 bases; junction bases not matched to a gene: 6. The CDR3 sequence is CASSNRDRYYEQYF. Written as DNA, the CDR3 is TGTGCCAGCAGCAACCGGGACAGGTACTACGAGCAGTACTTC.

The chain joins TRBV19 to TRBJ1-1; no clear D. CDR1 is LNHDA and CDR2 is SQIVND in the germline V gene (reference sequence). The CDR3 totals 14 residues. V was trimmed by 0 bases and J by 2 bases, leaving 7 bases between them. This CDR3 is CASSIDTTNTEAFF. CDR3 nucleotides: TGTGCCAGTAGTATAGACACGACTAACACTGAAGCTTTCTTT. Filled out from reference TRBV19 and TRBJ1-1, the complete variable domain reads DGGITQSPKYLFRKEGQNVTLSCEQNLNHDAMYWYRQDPGQGLRLIYYSQIVNDFQKGDIAEGYSVSREKKESFPLTVTSAQKNPTAFYLCASSIDTTNTEAFFGQGTRLTVV.

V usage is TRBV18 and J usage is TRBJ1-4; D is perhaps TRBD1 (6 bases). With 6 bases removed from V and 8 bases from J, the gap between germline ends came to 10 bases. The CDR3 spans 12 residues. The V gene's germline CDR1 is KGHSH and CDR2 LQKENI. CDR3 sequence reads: CASSRGEEKLFF. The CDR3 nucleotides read TGTGCCAGCTCCAGGGGTGAGGAAAAACTGTTTTTT.

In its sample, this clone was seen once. CDR3 sequence (DNA): TGTGCCTGGGGACAGAAATACAATGAGCAGTTCTTC. Its translation: CAWGQKYNEQFF. V is TRBV30 and J is TRBJ2-1; D possibly corresponds to TRBD1 (6 bases). Trimming cost V 5 bases and J 4 bases, with 9 bases left between them. CDR3 length: 12 residues. Germline CDR1 and CDR2: GTSNPN and SVGIG (reference sequence).

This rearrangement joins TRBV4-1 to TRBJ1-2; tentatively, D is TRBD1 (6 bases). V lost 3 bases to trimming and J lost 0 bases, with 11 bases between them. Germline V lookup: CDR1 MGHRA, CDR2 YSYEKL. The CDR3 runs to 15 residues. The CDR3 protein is CASSQTGQTNYGYTF. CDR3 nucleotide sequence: TGCGCCAGCAGCCAGACAGGCCAAACTAACTATGGCTACACCTTC.

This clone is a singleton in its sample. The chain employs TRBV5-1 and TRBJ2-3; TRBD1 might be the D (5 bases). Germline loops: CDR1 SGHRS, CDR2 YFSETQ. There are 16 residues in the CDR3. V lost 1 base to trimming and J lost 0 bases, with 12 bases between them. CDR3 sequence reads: CASSLRFGHSTDTQYF. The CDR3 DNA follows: TGCGCCAGCAGCTTGAGGTTCGGACATAGCACAGATACGCAGTATTTT.